The clone carrying this TCR beta chain was counted at least ten times. Its antigen is unidentified. The data are from a study of T-cell reconstitution after alpha-beta-depleted transplantation in children. The CDR3 spans 14 residues. The germline V gene encodes CDR1 SGDLS and CDR2 YYNGEE. V lost 0 bases to trimming and J lost 0 bases, with 4 bases between them. Unique molecular identifiers tagged the TCRbeta library. A single record per CDR3 protein comes from TCRdb applying MiXCR to the PCR reads. The table records over 200,000 distinct CDR3 sequences, roughly a tenth of them present only once. General study points: Diversity and T-cell counts at one year after transplant derived mostly from new T cells. Reportedly, only several hundred clones from non-depleted graft cells drove alpha-beta T-cell counts at about two months.

The starting material was PBMCs, obtained before TCRalphabeta/CD19-depleted stem cell transplant. The rearrangement uses TRBV9 and TRBJ2-1; D remains unclear. The sequence was obtained from a child under two years old with acute myeloid leukemia, due to receive a stem cell transplant. In DNA form, the CDR3 reads TGTGCCAGCAGCGTAGATTCCTCCTACAATGAGCAGTTCTTC. Protein product: CASSVDSSYNEQFF.